Shown below are 15 T cell receptor beta chains from a single sample sequenced in a study of T-cell memory formation after mild COVID-19. TCRdb re-analysed the 5' RACE reads in MiXCR, keeping a single row per CDR3 protein. The table shows about 160,000 distinct CDR3 sequences, with roughly 31% occurring only once. Material for sequencing was PBMCs or a T cell subset sorted from them (not recorded which). The receptor set was obtained from an adult woman who had mild COVID-19 (a few samples of this study predate the infection). Cell type and time point are not known.

The chain recombines TRBV6-2 or TRBV6-3 with TRBJ2-2, with D tentatively TRBD1 (6 bases). Germline assignment: CDR1 MNHEY and CDR2 SVGEGT. The CDR3 consists of 15 residues. Trimming took off 10 bases at V and 6 bases at J, with 21 bases between the two ends. This CDR3 reads CATFRTGSMAGELFF. Here the CDR3 DNA reads TGTGCCACCTTTCGAACAGGGTCTATGGCCGGGGAGCTGTTTTTT.

This clonotype came up once. This CDR3 reads CAWRADRLTEAFF. The DNA for the CDR3 is TGTGCCTGGAGGGCGGACCGATTGACTGAAGCTTTCTTT. V and J are TRBV30 and TRBJ1-1; D gene unclear. Per germline, CDR1 GTSNPN and CDR2 SVGIG (reference sequence). This CDR3 is built from 13 residues. V dropped 3 bases and J dropped 5 bases, with 13 bases sitting between them. Complete variable domain (other parts from reference TRBV30 and TRBJ1-1): SQTIHQWPATLVQPVGSPLSLECTVEGTSNPNLYWYRQAAGRGLQLLFYSVGIGQISSEVPQNLSASRPQDRQFILSSKKLLLSDSGFYLCAWRADRLTEAFFGQGTRLTVV.

In DNA, the CDR3 is TGTGCCAGCAGTTCCCACCATGGGAGTAGAGAGACCCAGTACTTC. It is translated as CASSSHHGSRETQYF. The chain is built from TRBV6-5 and TRBJ2-5; possible D gene TRBD2, 5 bases. Germline CDR1 MNHEY, CDR2 SVGAGI. The V gene lost 4 bases and the J gene lost 4 bases, with 16 bases spanning the gap. The CDR3 loop spans 15 amino acids.

This clonotype was seen only a few times. V gene TRBV6-1 combines with J gene TRBJ2-3, with 11 bases aligning to TRBD1. Germline V gene sequence: CDR1 MNHNS, CDR2 SASEGT. CDR3 length: 14 residues. Germline trimming cut 7 bases from V and 6 bases from J; bases unmatched to any gene: 6. In DNA, the CDR3 is TGTGCCAGCATTCGGGACAGGGGGTTCGATACGCAGTATTTT. It is translated as CASIRDRGFDTQYF.

This clonotype was seen a handful of times. This chain joins TRBV29-1 and TRBJ1-2; D unresolved. Trimming left V 3 bases short and J 6 bases short, with 11 bases between. The CDR3 runs to 12 residues. Germline values: CDR1 SQVTM, CDR2 ANQGSEA. The CDR3 region is CSVDRYGDGYTF. CDR3 in DNA: TGCAGCGTTGACCGTTATGGGGATGGCTACACCTTC.

This clonotype was seen a single time. The chain couples TRBV6-5 to TRBJ2-7; D is uncertain. The CDR3 has 15 residues. Trimming left V 6 bases short and J 2 bases short, with 17 bases between. The germline V gene has CDR1 MNHEY and CDR2 SVGAGI. The CDR3 loop reads CASSPGRGATYEQYF. CDR3 bases: TGTGCCAGCAGCCCCGGACGAGGTGCCACCTACGAGCAGTACTTC.

This clonotype was counted only a few times. The chain carries TRBV7-9 and TRBJ2-1; no definite D call. The germline V gene has CDR1 SEHNR and CDR2 FQNEAQ (reference sequence). The CDR3 runs to 9 residues. V lost 11 bases to trimming and J lost 9 bases, with 8 bases between them. The CDR3, as DNA: TGTGCCCCCAAGGCTGAGCAGTTCTTC. This translates into CAPKAEQFF.

V usage is TRBV29-1 and J usage is TRBJ2-7, with D perhaps TRBD1 (6 bases). V was trimmed by 6 bases and J by 0 bases, leaving 15 bases between them. The germline CDR1 and CDR2 sequences are SQVTM and ANQGSEA. The CDR3 consists of 14 residues. The CDR3: CSVPGQGSSYEQYF. The DNA for the CDR3 is TGCAGCGTGCCTGGGCAGGGGTCCTCCTACGAGCAGTACTTC.

V usage is TRBV7-6 and J usage is TRBJ2-1; 8 bases line up with TRBD1. J lost 10 bases, V lost 5 bases, and 13 bases had no gene match. There are 15 residues in the CDR3. The germline gives CDR1 SGHVS, CDR2 FNYEAQ. This chain's CDR3 is CASSQPSAGGREQFF. CDR3 nucleotides: TGTGCCAGCAGCCAACCCTCGGCAGGGGGCAGGGAGCAGTTCTTC.

The sample holds one count of this clonotype. The chain combines TRBV29-1 with TRBJ2-3; tentative D call: TRBD1 (6 bases). This CDR3 is 15 amino acids long. Germline assignment: CDR1 SQVTM and CDR2 ANQGSEA. V was pared by 4 bases and J by 0 bases, with 14 bases between. CDR3 loop: CSVGGHLGSTDTQYF. CDR3 nucleotide sequence: TGCAGCGTTGGGGGACACTTGGGAAGCACAGATACGCAGTATTTT.

This clonotype was counted a few times. The gene calls are TRBV5-1 and TRBJ2-7, with 7 bases matching TRBD1. V shed 5 bases, J shed 5 bases, and the junction held 10 bases outside the gene matches. Germline V CDR1 and CDR2: SGHRS, YFSETQ. The CDR3 has 14 residues. The CDR3 here is CASSDGDSIHEQYF. CDR3 nucleotides: TGCGCCAGCAGTGACGGGGACAGCATCCACGAGCAGTACTTC.

In its sample, this clonotype was seen once. The chain employs TRBV20-1 and TRBJ1-2, with a possible D match to TRBD1 (6 bases). CDR1 is DFQATT and CDR2 is SNEGSKA in the germline V gene (reference sequence). CDR3 length: 15 amino acids. V was trimmed by 3 bases and J by 4 bases, leaving 18 bases between them. CDR3 region: CSASHPTGQSYGYTF. Here the CDR3 DNA reads TGCAGTGCTAGCCACCCCACAGGACAGAGCTATGGCTACACCTTC.

This clonotype was seen a few times. V and J are TRBV12-3 or TRBV12-4 and TRBJ2-5; 8 bases are shared with TRBD1. CDR3 length: 15 residues. The V and J ends lost 5 bases and 5 bases, in that order; junction bases with no gene match: 10. CDR3 in amino acids: CASSDGQGGIETQYF. CDR3 nucleotide sequence: TGTGCCAGCAGTGACGGACAGGGTGGAATCGAGACCCAGTACTTC.

This clonotype appeared a few times. This rearrangement joins TRBV20-1 to TRBJ2-7; 8 nucleotides align to TRBD1. The CDR3 length is 15 residues. V gave up 5 bases and J gave up 0 bases; unmatched junction bases: 9. The germline V gene has CDR1 DFQATT and CDR2 SNEGSKA (reference sequence). CDR3 amino acids: CSARPRDRSSYEQYF. CDR3 bases: TGCAGTGCTCGCCCCCGGGACAGGAGCTCCTACGAGCAGTACTTC.

The V and J genes are TRBV11-3 and TRBJ2-3, with D unresolved. The V end lost 2 bases, the J end lost 5 bases, and 11 bases lay between the germline ends. The CDR3 contains 14 residues. Germline CDR1 SGHNT, CDR2 YENEEA. The DNA for the CDR3 is TGTGCCAGCAGCTTAAAGTGGTCGGTAGATACGCAGTATTTT. It specifies CASSLKWSVDTQYF.